This TCR beta chain emerged from a study of blood T cell repertoires in COVID-19. Study-level background: Sites in the United States, Italy and Spain provided acute and convalescent COVID-19 samples.

The germline V and J ends were trimmed by 5 bases and 4 bases, with 9 bases remaining between them. The CDR3 sequence is 13 residues long. Germline CDR1 reads SGHVS; CDR2 reads FQNEAQ. Sequencing used immunoSEQ multiplex PCR; TCRdb keeps in-frame clones, though not all of them. The profile shows fewer than 350,000 clones, about nine tenths of them singletons. Participants' reported clinical history set cohort assignment. Material: PBMCs or T cells enriched from blood (not recorded which). This clonotype originated in a woman aged 30 to 39 who had been exposed to COVID-19. The chain carries TRBV7-8 and TRBJ2-1; D is uncertain. CDR3: CASSLGLYNEQFF. CDR3 nucleotides: TGTGCCAGCAGCCTAGGGCTTTACAATGAGCAGTTCTTC.